Below are 19 T cell receptor beta chains sequenced from a single sample in a study of cytomegalovirus exposure and HLA in healthy donors. Both 60 Vbeta primers and 13 Jbeta primers went into the PCR. Repertoires were generated with immunoSEQ multiplex PCR, while TCRdb's copy carries only in-frame clones and drops some. The repertoire includes under 130,000 clones, roughly 15% of them detected once, and 0.83% sits in the top ten. The source material was PBMCs. The receptors derive from a female donor in good health and CMV-seronegative.

This clone was counted a few times. This chain connects TRBV30 to TRBJ1-4; TRBD1 is a possible D gene (5 bases). Trimming took off 1 base at V and 8 bases at J, with 20 bases between the two ends. The CDR3 extends over 16 amino acids. Germline V CDR1 and CDR2: GTSNPN, SVGIG (reference sequence). This CDR3 reads CAWSGGSGSKGEKLFF. The DNA for the CDR3 is TGTGCCTGGAGTGGGGGATCCGGGAGCAAGGGGGAAAAACTGTTTTTT.

This clone was seen a few times. The chain has TRBV5-1 and TRBJ1-2, with D maybe TRBD1 (6 bases). V lost 4 bases and J 2 bases, leaving 9 bases between the germline ends. Germline CDR1 and CDR2: SGHRS and YFSETQ. The CDR3 loop spans 13 amino acids. The CDR3, as DNA: TGCGCCAGCAGCCAGGGGTTAAACTATGGCTACACCTTC. Translated: CASSQGLNYGYTF.

V gene TRBV19 combines with J gene TRBJ2-6; no definite D call. Per the germline V gene, CDR1 is LNHDA and CDR2 is SQIVND (reference sequence). The CDR3 runs 17 residues. Trimming left V 2 bases short and J 0 bases short, with 11 bases between. The CDR3 DNA is TGTGCCAGTAGTATATTCCCAGCTAGCTCTGGGGCCAACGTCCTGACTTTC. Translating it yields CASSIFPASSGANVLTF.

In its sample, this clone was seen a few times. The chain combines TRBV5-8 with TRBJ2-7, with D unclear. Per the germline V gene, CDR1 is SGHTS and CDR2 is YDEGEE. The length of the CDR3 is 15 residues. Trimming stripped 4 bases from V and 7 bases from J, with 21 bases between. The CDR3 DNA is TGTGCCAGCAGCCCCGGAAGTTTACCCTCGGGTGAGCAGTACTTC. Translated: CASSPGSLPSGEQYF.

The chain couples TRBV19 to TRBJ1-6, with D possibly TRBD1 on 5 matching bases. Germline V gives CDR1 LNHDA, CDR2 SQIVND (reference sequence). This CDR3 region has 15 residues. V was pared by 5 bases and J by 9 bases, with 17 bases between. For the CDR3, the DNA is TGTGCCAGTAGTGACCGGGACGGGGGAACTTCACCCCTCCACTTT. This encodes CASSDRDGGTSPLHF.

The rearrangement uses TRBV7-2 and TRBJ2-7; maybe TRBD2 (5 bases). This CDR3 contains 15 residues. Trimming took 6 bases from V and 6 from J, leaving 21 bases between them. Germline CDR1 reads SGHTA; CDR2 reads FQGNSA. CDR3 loop: CASRVGGGGPSEQYF. CDR3 in DNA: TGTGCCAGCAGAGTCGGCGGAGGAGGCCCCTCCGAGCAGTACTTC.

This clone was seen a handful of times. The junction departs from the called germline gene at one end, perhaps through a read error. The chain joins TRBV9 to TRBJ2-7; unclear D gene. CDR3 size: 14 residues. Germline CDR1 SGDLS, CDR2 YYNGEE. The CDR3 spells CASSVGVEVHEPYF. The DNA of the CDR3 is TGTGCCAGCAGCGTAGGGGTCGAGGTCCACGAGCCGTACTTC.

The chain is built from TRBV4-1 and TRBJ2-5; 11 nucleotides line up with TRBD2. This CDR3 is built from 14 residues. V trimming: 3 bases; J trimming: 7 bases; junction bases outside the gene matches: 4. The V gene's germline CDR1 is MGHRA and CDR2 YSYEKL. This CDR3 is CASSQPGTSGTQYF. DNA for the CDR3: TGCGCCAGCAGCCAGCCTGGGACTAGCGGGACCCAGTACTTC.

This clone was found a few times. The gene calls are TRBV29-1 and TRBJ1-2; tentatively, D is TRBD1 (5 bases). The CDR3 has 13 residues. CDR1 and CDR2 (germline): SQVTM, ANQGSEA. Trimming took 4 bases from V and 5 from J, leaving 14 bases between them. CDR3 in amino acids: CSVVGGMGYGYTF. The CDR3 region has the DNA TGCAGCGTTGTGGGGGGGATGGGGTATGGCTACACCTTC.

In its sample, this clone was seen many times. This chain connects TRBV6-4 to TRBJ2-3; D unclear. Germline V gene data show CDR1 as MRHNA and CDR2 as SNTAGT. There are 14 residues in the CDR3. Trimming removed 0 bases from V and 0 bases from J, with 4 bases in between. As DNA, the CDR3 is TGTGCCAGCAGTGACTCGACTAGCACAGATACGCAGTATTTT. Translated: CASSDSTSTDTQYF.

The chain carries TRBV7-9 and TRBJ2-5; 8 nucleotides align to TRBD1. Trimming took 3 bases from V and 13 from J; bases not matched to a gene: 13. The CDR3 covers 14 residues. Germline V gene sequence: CDR1 SEHNR, CDR2 FQNEAQ (reference sequence). CDR3 loop: CASSLGQAETSWYF. The CDR3 DNA follows: TGTGCCAGCAGCTTGGGACAGGCTGAGACATCCTGGTACTTC.

The chain recombines TRBV19 with TRBJ2-1; TRBD2 aligns across 9 bases. The J segment lost 8 bases and the V segment lost 5 bases, leaving 1 base of the junction unmatched. The CDR3 extends over 12 amino acids. CDR1 LNHDA and CDR2 SQIVND come from the germline V gene (reference sequence). This CDR3 is CASSGLAYEQFF. CDR3 DNA sequence: TGTGCCAGTAGTGGACTAGCGTATGAGCAGTTCTTC.

This chain links TRBV29-1 with TRBJ1-3, with D maybe TRBD1 (6 bases). Trimming stripped 2 bases from V and 2 bases from J, with 7 bases between. CDR1 is SQVTM and CDR2 is ANQGSEA in the germline V gene. The CDR3 has 13 amino acids. CDR3 sequence: CSVEKGAGNTIYF. DNA of the CDR3: TGCAGCGTTGAAAAGGGGGCTGGAAACACCATATATTTT. Looking up the rest from reference TRBV29-1 and TRBJ1-3 gives the full variable domain: SAVISQKPSRDICQRGTSLTIQCQVDSQVTMMFWYRQQPGQSLTLIATANQGSEATYESGFVIDKFPISRPNLTFSTLTVSNMSPEDSSIYLCSVEKGAGNTIYFGEGSWLTVV.

The chain links TRBV2 to TRBJ2-7, with 8 positions matching TRBD2. Losses at the gene ends were 2 bases for V and 3 bases for J; bases not matched to a gene: 6. The germline V gene has CDR1 SNHLY and CDR2 FYNNEI. This CDR3 comprises 15 residues. This CDR3 reads CASSEISGVRYEQYF. DNA for the CDR3: TGTGCCAGCAGTGAAATTAGCGGGGTCCGCTACGAGCAGTACTTC.

V and J are TRBV7-9 and TRBJ2-5; tentative D call: TRBD2 (5 bases). Germline lookup yields CDR1 SEHNR and CDR2 FQNEAQ (reference sequence). There are 14 residues in the CDR3. Trimming removed 4 bases at V and 4 bases at J, with 13 bases between. CDR3 DNA: TGTGCCAGCAGCTCTCGGACTGATCGAGAGACCCAGTACTTC. Encoded protein: CASSSRTDRETQYF. Combining the CDR3 with reference TRBV7-9 and TRBJ2-5 gives the whole variable domain DTGVSQNPRHKITKRGQNVTFRCDPISEHNRLYWYRQTLGQGPEFLTYFQNEAQLEKSRLLSDRFSAERPKGSFSTLEIQRTEQGDSAMYLCASSSRTDRETQYFGPGTRLLVL.

In this sample, this clone turned up a few times. V usage is TRBV14 and J usage is TRBJ1-2, with TRBD1 identical over 10 bases. This CDR3 region has 16 residues. With V trimmed by 6 bases and J by 3 bases, 10 bases remained unmatched. Looked up from germline, CDR1 is SGHDN and CDR2 is FVKESK. This CDR3 is CASSPSGTGAYYGYTF. The DNA for the CDR3 is TGTGCCAGCAGTCCATCCGGGACAGGGGCATACTATGGCTACACCTTC.

The rearrangement links TRBV7-2 to TRBJ1-1, with D unresolved. Looked up from germline, CDR1 is SGHTA and CDR2 is FQGNSA. Trimming left V 3 bases short and J 1 base short, with 12 bases between. The CDR3 covers 15 residues. The CDR3 DNA is TGTGCCAGCAGCTTGGGCATTAGCGGGAACACTGAAGCTTTCTTT. The encoded protein is CASSLGISGNTEAFF.

J is TRBJ2-7 and V is TRBV7-2; D call uncertain. The CDR3 runs 14 residues. V shed 3 bases and J shed 3 bases, with 12 bases lying between them. CDR1 is SGHTA, CDR2 FQGNSA, per germline. In DNA, the CDR3 is TGTGCCAGCAGCTTGAGACAAGGTCTCTACGAGCAGTACTTC. Its translation is CASSLRQGLYEQYF.

This chain uses TRBV9 with TRBJ1-3, with TRBD1 identical over 8 bases. The CDR3 consists of 15 residues. Unmatched junction bases numbered 5, after V lost 4 bases and J lost 2 bases. Germline V lookup: CDR1 SGDLS, CDR2 YYNGEE. As DNA, the CDR3 is TGTGCCAGCAGCCCGATGACAGGGGCTGGAAACACCATATATTTT. It translates to CASSPMTGAGNTIYF.